These 18 T cell receptor beta chains were sequenced from one sample in a study of neurological immune-mediated disorders. TCRdb called the 5' RACE reads again in MiXCR, with one record for every CDR3 protein. Of approximately 70,000 distinct CDR3 sequences listed, 4.8% were seen once; the top ten hold about 2.2%. Sequencing was carried out using PBMCs. Receptors originate from a woman in her seventies with multiple sclerosis.

Points on this clonotype: This may be a read error, as it is one base from a much larger clone. The chain combines TRBV12-3 or TRBV12-4 with TRBJ1-2; TRBD1 agrees at 8 bases. V was pared by 6 bases and J by 4 bases, with 4 bases of the junction left unmatched. CDR3 length: 13 residues. The CDR3 reads CASRAGQVYGYTF. As DNA, the CDR3 is TGTGCCAGCAGGGCGGGACAGGTCTATGGCTACACCTTC.

This clonotype has ten or more counts. CDR3 coding DNA: TGCGCCAGCAGCTCCATCTCCCTTAGCGCCCCCACAGATACGCAGTATTTT. It translates to CASSSISLSAPTDTQYF. This chain uses TRBV5-1 with TRBJ2-3, with D possibly being TRBD2 (5 bases). The V end lost 3 bases, the J end lost 2 bases, and 19 bases lay between the germline ends. Germline CDR1 reads SGHRS; CDR2 reads YFSETQ. CDR3 size: 17 residues. The whole variable domain, remainder taken from reference TRBV5-1 and TRBJ2-3, is KAGVTQTPRYLIKTRGQQVTLSCSPISGHRSVSWYQQTPGQGLQFLFEYFSETQRNKGNFPGRFSGRQFSNSRSEMNVSTLELGDSALYLCASSSISLSAPTDTQYFGPGTRLTVL.

Many counts were recorded for this clonotype. The V call is TRBV6-5, the J call TRBJ2-7, with a possible D match to TRBD1 (6 bases). The length of the CDR3 is 15 residues. Trimming cost V 4 bases and J 7 bases, with 20 bases left between them. Germline loops: CDR1 MNHEY, CDR2 SVGAGI. This chain's CDR3 is CASSSQGLSDREQYF. The DNA for the CDR3 is TGTGCCAGCAGTTCACAGGGTCTCAGTGACAGAGAGCAGTACTTC.

This clonotype was observed many times. This chain joins TRBV20-1 and TRBJ1-2, with a possible D match to TRBD1 (5 bases). Trimming stripped 5 bases from V and 6 bases from J, with 13 bases between. In germline, CDR1 is DFQATT, CDR2 SNEGSKA (reference sequence). The CDR3 is made up of 12 amino acids. Here the CDR3 reads CSAGGAADGYTF. In DNA form, the CDR3 reads TGCAGTGCTGGAGGGGCGGCCGATGGCTACACCTTC.

This clonotype was picked up many times. The chain uses TRBV7-2 and TRBJ1-2; no firm D call. Germline CDR1 SGHTA, CDR2 FQGNSA. V lost 7 bases, J lost 4 bases, and 13 bases lay in between. The CDR3 is 13 amino acids. The CDR3 loop is CASTDGVGYGYTF. The DNA for the CDR3 is TGTGCCAGCACTGACGGAGTAGGCTATGGCTACACCTTC.

Ten or more counts support this clonotype. This chain uses TRBV12-3 or TRBV12-4 with TRBJ1-4; unclear D gene. Deletions cut 2 bases from V and 5 bases from J, with 3 bases between. CDR3 length equals 12 residues. The CDR3: CASSLRNEKLFF. The CDR3 nucleotides are TGTGCCAGCAGTTTAAGGAATGAAAAACTGTTTTTT.

This clonotype was seen repeatedly, ten times or more. The chain recombines TRBV2 with TRBJ2-7, with D maybe TRBD2 (6 bases). CDR3 length: 11 amino acids. The germline gives CDR1 SNHLY, CDR2 FYNNEI. Deletions cut 5 bases from V and 7 bases from J, with 9 bases between. The CDR3: CASSPLAEQYF. The CDR3 DNA follows: TGTGCCAGCAGTCCCCTAGCGGAGCAGTACTTC. Full variable domain (rest looked up from reference TRBV2 and TRBJ2-7): EPEVTQTPSHQVTQMGQEVILRCVPISNHLYFYWYRQILGQKVEFLVSFYNNEISEKSEIFDDQFSVERPDGSNFTLKIRSTKLEDSAMYFCASSPLAEQYFGPGTRLTVT.

The table lists this clonotype with many counts. The rearrangement links TRBV11-2 to TRBJ2-1; TRBD2 aligns across 11 bases. V shed 8 bases, J shed 6 bases, and the junction held 9 bases outside the gene matches. The CDR3 runs 15 residues. Germline lookup yields CDR1 SGHAT and CDR2 FQNNGV. CDR3 loop: CASAPTSGSTNEQFF. As DNA, the CDR3 is TGTGCCAGCGCCCCTACTAGCGGGAGTACCAATGAGCAGTTCTTC.

This clonotype was seen at least ten times. The chain carries TRBV7-2 and TRBJ1-5; D gene ambiguous. Germline V gene data show CDR1 as SGHTA and CDR2 as FQGNSA. This CDR3 spans 15 amino acids. V shed 1 base and J shed 4 bases, with 11 bases lying between them. CDR3 amino acids: CASSLVSKANQPQHF. The CDR3 DNA reads as TGTGCCAGCAGCTTAGTTTCTAAAGCTAATCAGCCCCAGCATTTT. Combining the CDR3 with reference TRBV7-2 and TRBJ1-5 gives the whole variable domain GAGVSQSPSNKVTEKGKDVELRCDPISGHTALYWYRQSLGQGLEFLIYFQGNSAPDKSGLPSDRFSAERTGGSVSTLTIQRTQQEDSAVYLCASSLVSKANQPQHFGDGTRLSIL.

This clonotype was recorded many times. The chain is built from TRBV10-2 and TRBJ2-1, with D possibly being TRBD2 (5 bases). The CDR3 runs 15 residues. V lost 0 bases to trimming and J lost 2 bases, with 8 bases between them. The V gene's germline CDR1 is WSHSY and CDR2 SAAADI. CDR3 protein: CASSESDSAYNEQFF. The CDR3 bases are TGCGCCAGCAGTGAGTCTGATAGCGCCTACAATGAGCAGTTCTTC.

Ten or more counts support this clonotype. The CDR3 bases are TGCAGTGCTAGAGGGCTGTGGGGGTACCGGACTAGCGGGGACAACAATGAGCAGTTCTTC. This encodes CSARGLWGYRTSGDNNEQFF. This chain connects TRBV20-1 to TRBJ2-1; 12 positions match TRBD2. J lost 5 bases, V lost 1 base, and 18 bases had no gene match. CDR3 length: 20 amino acids. Per the germline V gene, CDR1 is DFQATT and CDR2 is SNEGSKA (reference sequence).

This chain uses TRBV6-5 with TRBJ2-1, with 13 positions matching TRBD2. Germline-derived CDR1 and CDR2 are MNHEY and SVGAGI. The V gene end was trimmed by 7 bases and the J gene end by 5 bases; junction bases not matched to a gene: 5. This CDR3 is 15 amino acids long. As DNA, the CDR3 is TGTGCCAGCACCCTACTAGCGGGAGGGAACAATGAGCAGTTCTTC. Protein product: CASTLLAGGNNEQFF.

Ten or more counts support this clonotype. The chain combines TRBV7-2 with TRBJ2-7, with D hard to call. The CDR3 loop spans 12 amino acids. Germline lookup yields CDR1 SGHTA and CDR2 FQGNSA. V was cut by 5 bases and J by 2 bases, with 7 bases left in between. CDR3 bases: TGTGCCAGCAGCAGACACCCCTACGAGCAGTACTTC. The encoded protein is CASSRHPYEQYF.

CDR3 residues: CASSLGPRDTHNEQFF. CDR3 sequence (DNA): TGTGCCAGCAGCTTAGGACCCCGGGACACCCACAATGAGCAGTTCTTC. The J gene is TRBJ2-1, the V gene TRBV7-9; tentative D call: TRBD1 (6 bases). The CDR3 runs 16 residues. In germline, CDR1 is SEHNR, CDR2 FQNEAQ (reference sequence). Between the trimmed V and J ends, which lost 1 base and 5 bases, there was a span of 15 bases.

Ten or more counts support this clonotype. The rearrangement uses TRBV2 and TRBJ2-3; 9 positions agree with TRBD2. V dropped 7 bases and J dropped 3; count of bases not matched to a gene: 8. CDR1 is SNHLY, CDR2 FYNNEI, per germline. The CDR3 covers 15 residues. The CDR3 region is CASMSLAGKTDTQYF. The CDR3 DNA reads TGTGCCAGCATGTCCCTAGCGGGAAAAACAGATACGCAGTATTTT.

At least ten counts were recorded for this clonotype. The genes are TRBV4-2 and TRBJ2-4; D uncertain. Germline V gives CDR1 LGHNA, CDR2 YNFKEQ. The CDR3 has 17 residues. V was clipped by 1 base and J by 0 bases, with 13 bases between them. CDR3 nucleotide sequence: TGTGCCAGCAGCCAAGTGTTCAACTCACCAGCCAAAAACATTCAGTACTTC. This codes for CASSQVFNSPAKNIQYF.

This clonotype was detected many times. The gene calls are TRBV7-2 and TRBJ1-1; TRBD1 aligns across 9 bases. The CDR3 totals 16 residues. Looked up from germline, CDR1 is SGHTA and CDR2 is FQGNSA. J was trimmed by 0 bases and V by 6 bases; bases with no gene match: 8. In nucleotides, the CDR3 is TGTGCCAGCAGACTGGGGACAGGGATCATGAACACTGAAGCTTTCTTT. Translation gives CASRLGTGIMNTEAFF.

The chain recombines TRBV5-1 with TRBJ1-2; TRBD1 matches 10 bases. The junction had 3 bases not matched to a gene; V was cut back by 4 bases and J by 0 bases. The germline gives CDR1 SGHRS, CDR2 YFSETQ. There are 15 residues in the CDR3. CDR3 sequence reads: CASSPGTGANYGYTF. The CDR3, as DNA: TGCGCCAGCAGCCCCGGGACAGGGGCTAACTATGGCTACACCTTC. The whole variable domain, remainder taken from reference TRBV5-1 and TRBJ1-2, is KAGVTQTPRYLIKTRGQQVTLSCSPISGHRSVSWYQQTPGQGLQFLFEYFSETQRNKGNFPGRFSGRQFSNSRSEMNVSTLELGDSALYLCASSPGTGANYGYTFGSGTRLTVV.